This T cell receptor (beta chain) was recorded in a study of T cells in Graves' hyperthyroidism and ophthalmopathy. No ophthalmopathy progression within 18 months constituted stable Graves' hyperthyroidism. Researchers amplified the TCR beta CDR3 regions from RNA transcripts. HTBI primers were employed in a first-round RT-PCR of the TCR CDR3. TCRdb reprocessed the multiplex PCR reads with MiXCR, giving one entry per CDR3 protein. The data contain some 210,000 distinct CDR3 sequences, 17% of them singletons. This clonotype was seen ten or more times. This CDR3 contains 14 residues. V was pared by 2 bases and J by 6 bases, with 13 bases between. Germline assignment: CDR1 SGHTA and CDR2 FQGTGA.

The specimen sequenced was blood. This TCR derives from a man in his fifties with Graves' hyperthyroidism. The V gene is TRBV7-3, the J gene TRBJ2-5, with D perhaps TRBD1 or TRBD2 (6 bases each). The CDR3 reads CASSLGGTSKTQYF. Here the CDR3 DNA reads TGTGCCAGCAGCTTAGGAGGGACATCGAAGACCCAGTACTTC.